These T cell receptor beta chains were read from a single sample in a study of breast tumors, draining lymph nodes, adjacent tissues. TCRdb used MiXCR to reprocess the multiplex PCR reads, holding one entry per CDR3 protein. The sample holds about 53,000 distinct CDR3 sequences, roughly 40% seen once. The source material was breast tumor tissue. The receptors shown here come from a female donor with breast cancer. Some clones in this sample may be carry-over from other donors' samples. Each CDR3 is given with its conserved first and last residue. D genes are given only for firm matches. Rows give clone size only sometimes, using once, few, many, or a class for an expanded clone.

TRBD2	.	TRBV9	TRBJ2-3	CASSAGTSGSTDTQYF	TGTGCCAGCAGCGCCGGGACTAGCGGGAGCACAGATACGCAGTATTTT
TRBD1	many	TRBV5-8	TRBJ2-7	CASSLDRGHEQYF	TGTGCCAGCAGCTTGGATAGGGGGCACGAGCAGTACTTC
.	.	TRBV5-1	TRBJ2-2	CASSLTLYTGELFF	TGCGCCAGCAGCTTAACCCTTTACACCGGGGAGCTGTTTTTT
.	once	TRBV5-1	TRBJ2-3	CASSSTGASPDTQYF	TGCGCCAGCAGCTCGACTGGAGCTTCCCCAGATACGCAGTATTTT
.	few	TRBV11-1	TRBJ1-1	CASSLTSREAFF	TGTGCCAGCAGCTTAACCTCGCGTGAAGCTTTCTTT
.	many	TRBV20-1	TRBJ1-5	CSARSGSGQPQHF	TGCAGTGCTAGGTCTGGTTCGGGGCAGCCCCAGCATTTT
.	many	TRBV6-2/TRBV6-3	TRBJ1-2	CASSYFSYGYTF	TGTGCCAGCAGTTATTTTAGCTATGGCTACACCTTC
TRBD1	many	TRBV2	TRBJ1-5	CASSLQGMENQPQHF	TGTGCCAGCAGTTTACAGGGGATGGAAAATCAGCCCCAGCATTTT
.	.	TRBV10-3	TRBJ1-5	CAISESTGNQPQHF	TGTGCCATCAGTGAGTCGACGGGCAATCAGCCCCAGCATTTT
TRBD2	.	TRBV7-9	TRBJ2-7	CASSAGRVDEQYF	TGTGCCAGCAGCGCTGGGAGGGTCGACGAGCAGTACTTC
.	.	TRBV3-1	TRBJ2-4	CASSPVSGAGNIQYF	TGTGCCAGCAGCCCTGTTAGTGGGGCCGGAAACATTCAGTACTTC
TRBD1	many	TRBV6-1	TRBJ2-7	CASRTSRQGNYEQYF	TGTGCCAGCAGAACCTCCCGACAGGGCAACTACGAGCAGTACTTC
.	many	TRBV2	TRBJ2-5	CASSEGGRGETQYF	TGTGCCAGCAGTGAGGGAGGAAGGGGGGAGACCCAGTACTTC
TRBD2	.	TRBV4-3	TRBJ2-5	CASSTGTSRETQYF	TGCGCCAGCAGCACCGGGACTAGCCGGGAGACCCAGTACTTC
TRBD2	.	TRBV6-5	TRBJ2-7	CASQPPGLAALSYEQYF	TGTGCCAGCCAGCCCCCGGGACTAGCGGCCCTCTCCTACGAGCAGTACTTC
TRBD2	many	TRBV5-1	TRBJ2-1	CASSWEGPITYNEQFF	TGCGCCAGCAGCTGGGAGGGCCCAATAACCTACAATGAGCAGTTCTTC
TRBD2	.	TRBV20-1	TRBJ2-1	CSAIDRTSGRVNEQFF	TGCAGTGCCATAGATCGGACTAGCGGGAGGGTAAATGAGCAGTTCTTC
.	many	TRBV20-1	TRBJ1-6	CSARSYQGNYNSPLHF	TGCAGTGCTAGATCTTACCAGGGGAACTATAATTCACCCCTCCACTTT
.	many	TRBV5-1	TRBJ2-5	CASSLDRTARETQYF	TGCGCCAGCAGCTTGGATAGGACTGCGAGGGAGACCCAGTACTTC
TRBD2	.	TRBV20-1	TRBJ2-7	CSAREGLAGGLSYEQYF	TGCAGTGCTAGAGAGGGACTAGCGGGAGGGCTCTCCTACGAGCAGTACTTC
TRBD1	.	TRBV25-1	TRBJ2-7	CASVAQGATSLEQYF	TGTGCCAGCGTTGCACAGGGGGCAACCTCCCTTGAGCAGTACTTC
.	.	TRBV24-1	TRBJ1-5	CATSGNGVNQPQHF	TGTGCCACCAGTGGAAACGGAGTCAATCAGCCCCAGCATTTT
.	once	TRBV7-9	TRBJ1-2	CASNQENYGYTF	TGTGCCAGCAATCAGGAGAACTATGGCTACACCTTC
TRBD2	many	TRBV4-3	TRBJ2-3	CASSQRAGTSDTDTQYF	TGCGCCAGCAGCCAGAGGGCCGGGACTAGCGACACAGATACGCAGTATTTT
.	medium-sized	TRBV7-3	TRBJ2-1	CASSDPDGTYHNEQFF	TGTGCCAGCAGCGACCCGGACGGAACCTATCACAATGAGCAGTTCTTC
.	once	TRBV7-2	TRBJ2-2	CASSFRSSTGELFF	TGTGCCAGCAGCTTTCGTTCGAGCACCGGGGAGCTGTTTTTT
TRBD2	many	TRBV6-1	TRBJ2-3	CASSGTSGSGDTQYF	TGTGCCAGCAGTGGGACTAGCGGGAGTGGAGATACGCAGTATTTT
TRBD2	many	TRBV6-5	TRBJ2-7	CASSILAGGPREQYF	TGTGCCAGCAGTATTTTAGCGGGAGGCCCTCGGGAGCAGTACTTC
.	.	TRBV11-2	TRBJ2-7	CASSFYICSARSPGYEQYF	.
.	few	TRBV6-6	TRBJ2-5	CASSRTGGGETQYF	TGTGCCAGCAGTCGCACGGGGGGCGGGGAGACCCAGTACTTC
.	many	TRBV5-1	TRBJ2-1	CASSLVSDEQFF	TGCGCCAGCAGCTTGGTTTCGGATGAGCAGTTCTTC
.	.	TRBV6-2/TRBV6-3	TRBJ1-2	CASSHSPDGGAGYTF	TGTGCCAGCAGTCACTCGCCCGACGGGGGGGCTGGCTACACCTTC
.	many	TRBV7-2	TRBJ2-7	CASSDTYEQYF	TGTGCCAGCAGCGACACCTACGAGCAGTACTTC
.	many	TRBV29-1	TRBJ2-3	CSHTDRSTDTQYF	TGCAGCCATACGGACAGAAGCACAGATACGCAGTATTTT
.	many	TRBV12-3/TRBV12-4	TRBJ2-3	CASSFVGTPDTQYF	TGTGCCAGCAGTTTCGTTGGGACCCCAGATACGCAGTATTTT
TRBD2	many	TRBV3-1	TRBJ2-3	CASSQARTSGGDTQYF	TGTGCCAGCAGCCAAGCTAGGACTAGCGGGGGAGATACGCAGTATTTT
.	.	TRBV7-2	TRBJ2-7	CASSWYALERYEQYF	TGTGCCAGCAGCTGGTACGCGCTCGAACGCTACGAGCAGTACTTC
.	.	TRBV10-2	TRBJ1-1	CASSEGTEAFF	TGCGCCAGCAGTGAGGGTACTGAAGCTTTCTTT
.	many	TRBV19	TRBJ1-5	CASSTGPNQPQHF	TGTGCCAGTAGTACAGGGCCAAACCAGCCCCAGCATTTT
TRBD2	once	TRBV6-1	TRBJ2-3	CASSKLELAASTDTQYF	TGTGCCAGCAGTAAACTAGAACTAGCGGCTAGCACAGATACGCAGTATTTT
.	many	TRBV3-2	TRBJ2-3	CASSQDSGRATDTQYF	TGTGCCAGCAGCCAAGATAGCGGGAGGGCCACAGATACGCAGTATTTT
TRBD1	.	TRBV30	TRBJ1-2	CAWSGQGANYGYTF	TGTGCCTGGTCGGGACAGGGGGCTAACTATGGCTACACCTTC
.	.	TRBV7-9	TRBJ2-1	CASSLATWLNEQFF	TGTGCCAGCAGCTTGGCGACTTGGCTTAATGAGCAGTTCTTC
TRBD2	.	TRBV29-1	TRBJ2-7	CSSRTSGSPEQYF	TGCAGCTCGAGGACTAGCGGGAGCCCCGAGCAGTACTTC
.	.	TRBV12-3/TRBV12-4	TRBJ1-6	CASSLVADSPLHF	TGTGCCAGCAGTTTAGTGGCGGATTCACCCCTCCACTTT